This entry lists 25 T cell receptor beta chains sequenced from one sample in a study of blood T cell repertoires in COVID-19 (dated by TCRdb to the early 2020s). Receptor amplification or capture employed the immunoSEQ multiplex PCR assay. In its TCRdb copy, this immuneACCESS table keeps in-frame sequences only and misses some clones. Where compared with another copy, unresolved V genes explain less than half of these, and the others have no known cause. This sample comprises about 120,000 clones, around 87% of them detected only once. Together, the top ten hold 30% of the sample. The sequencing input was peripheral blood. The receptor source for this set is a woman in her 70s with acute or convalescent COVID-19.

This chain connects TRBV27 to TRBJ1-6; no reliable D call. The CDR3 contains 12 residues. V dropped 3 bases and J dropped 10 bases, with 7 bases sitting between them. Germline CDR1 is MNHEY and CDR2 is SMNVEV (reference sequence). The CDR3 nucleotides read TGTGCCAGCAGTTTCCCCAGATCACCCCTCCACTTT. It yields the protein CASSFPRSPLHF.

The chain links TRBV5-1 to TRBJ1-1, with D perhaps TRBD1 (6 bases). Germline-derived CDR1 and CDR2 are SGHRS and YFSETQ. The V end lost 2 bases, the J end lost 11 bases, and 13 bases lay between the germline ends. This CDR3 spans 12 amino acids. CDR3 sequence (DNA): TGCGCCAGCAGCTTAGAGGGGGAGATGGCTTTCTTT. Translation: CASSLEGEMAFF.

This clone was counted a few times. V usage is TRBV30 and J usage is TRBJ1-1, with TRBD1 matching over 8 bases. This CDR3 region has 13 residues. In germline, CDR1 is GTSNPN, CDR2 SVGIG (reference sequence). Trimming cost V 4 bases and J 4 bases; bases outside gene matches: 5. The CDR3 sequence: CAWTRTGITEAFF. The DNA of the CDR3 is TGTGCCTGGACCAGGACAGGGATCACTGAAGCTTTCTTT. Combining the CDR3 with reference TRBV30 and TRBJ1-1 gives the whole variable domain SQTIHQWPATLVQPVGSPLSLECTVEGTSNPNLYWYRQAAGRGLQLLFYSVGIGQISSEVPQNLSASRPQDRQFILSSKKLLLSDSGFYLCAWTRTGITEAFFGQGTRLTVV.

This chain joins TRBV7-2 and TRBJ2-1; no clear D gene. The germline CDR1 and CDR2 sequences are SGHTA and FQGNSA. Trimming cost V 5 bases and J 2 bases, with 13 bases left between them. This CDR3 is built from 15 residues. The CDR3 DNA reads TGTGCCAGCAGCGCGAGGAGCGACCCCTACAATGAGCAGTTCTTC. Its protein is CASSARSDPYNEQFF.

CDR3 region: CASSPDRGFRITEAFF. The CDR3 DNA sequence: TGTGCCAGCTCACCCGACAGGGGGTTTAGGATCACTGAAGCTTTCTTT. The V call is TRBV18, the J call TRBJ1-1, with 9 bases that match TRBD1. The CDR3 is 16 amino acids. Germline trimming cut 3 bases from V and 4 bases from J; bases unmatched to any gene: 9. In germline, CDR1 is KGHSH, CDR2 LQKENI.

The CDR3 DNA follows: TGTGCCAGCTCAAGGCGGAGCGATCAGCCCCAGCATTTT. This codes for CASSRRSDQPQHF. The rearrangement links TRBV11-2 to TRBJ1-5; D remains ambiguous. This CDR3 region has 13 residues. Germline values: CDR1 SGHAT, CDR2 FQNNGV. Trimming took off 8 bases at V and 5 bases at J, with 13 bases between the two ends.

This clone was recorded only once. The CDR3 sequence is CASSPGGSRGNSPLHF. In DNA, the CDR3 is TGTGCCAGCAGCCCAGGAGGGAGCAGGGGGAATTCACCCCTCCACTTT. The genes are TRBV7-3 and TRBJ1-6, with 7 positions matching TRBD1. Germline V gene lookup returns CDR1 SGHTA and CDR2 FQGTGA. This CDR3 is built from 16 residues. With 5 bases clipped from V and 7 bases from J, the junction kept 11 bases outside the gene matches.

The chain employs TRBV30 and TRBJ1-2; unclear D gene. Trimming cost V 0 bases and J 8 bases, with 13 bases left between them. From germline, CDR1 is GTSNPN and CDR2 SVGIG (reference sequence). The CDR3 is 13 residues long. The CDR3 reads CAWSVSAGSGYTF. CDR3 nucleotide sequence: TGTGCCTGGAGTGTATCTGCAGGATCCGGCTACACCTTC. The whole variable domain, remainder taken from reference TRBV30 and TRBJ1-2, is SQTIHQWPATLVQPVGSPLSLECTVEGTSNPNLYWYRQAAGRGLQLLFYSVGIGQISSEVPQNLSASRPQDRQFILSSKKLLLSDSGFYLCAWSVSAGSGYTFGSGTRLTVV.

V is TRBV2 and J is TRBJ1-5; no clear D gene. The CDR3 contains 13 residues. Germline loops: CDR1 SNHLY, CDR2 FYNNEI. V was cut by 6 bases and J by 0 bases, with 6 bases left in between. CDR3 in DNA: TGTGCCAGCAGCGGAGATAGCAATCAGCCCCAGCATTTT. It codes for CASSGDSNQPQHF.

The CDR3 loop is CASSPTPGQGAVGELFF. CDR3 bases: TGCGCCAGCAGCCCCACCCCGGGACAGGGGGCCGTCGGGGAGCTGTTTTTT. The chain uses TRBV5-1 and TRBJ2-2, with TRBD1 matching over 12 bases. Germline V gene lookup returns CDR1 SGHRS and CDR2 YFSETQ. This CDR3 is built from 17 residues. Germline trimming cut 4 bases from V and 7 bases from J; bases unmatched to any gene: 11.

The rearrangement uses TRBV5-4 and TRBJ1-5; 12 nucleotides align to TRBD1. The CDR3 is 20 residues long. Germline V gene lookup returns CDR1 SGHNT and CDR2 YYREEE (reference sequence). V shed 0 bases and J 2 bases; nucleotides not matched to a gene: 12. CDR3 DNA: TGTGCCAGCAGCTTGGCCAGCTGGGACAGGGGGCCCCCGGGCAATCAGCCCCAGCATTTT. This gives the protein CASSLASWDRGPPGNQPQHF. Full variable domain (rest looked up from reference TRBV5-4 and TRBJ1-5): ETGVTQSPTHLIKTRGQQVTLRCSSQSGHNTVSWYQQALGQGPQFIFQYYREEENGRGNFPPRFSGLQFPNYSSELNVNALELDDSALYLCASSLASWDRGPPGNQPQHFGDGTRLSIL.

The chain couples TRBV9 to TRBJ1-2, with 9 bases that match TRBD1. V lost 6 bases and J lost 2; bases outside the gene matches: 5. This CDR3 is built from 14 residues. The V gene's germline CDR1 is SGDLS and CDR2 YYNGEE. In DNA, the CDR3 is TGTGCCAGCACCCGGACAGGGGCGAACTATGGCTACACCTTC. This gives the protein CASTRTGANYGYTF.

The J gene is TRBJ2-7, the V gene TRBV11-2; 14 bases match TRBD2. The germline V gene encodes CDR1 SGHAT and CDR2 FQNNGV. V shed 5 bases, J shed 12 bases, and the junction held 6 bases outside the gene matches. The CDR3 is 13 amino acids. The CDR3 DNA is TGTGCCAGCAGCCCCCGACTAGCGGGGGGGCGGTACTTC. Its translation: CASSPRLAGGRYF.

This clone was detected a few times. The chain combines TRBV11-1 with TRBJ2-7, with 14 positions matching TRBD2. The length of the CDR3 is 14 residues. Germline loops: CDR1 SGHAT, CDR2 FQDESV (reference sequence). V gave up 5 bases and J gave up 6 bases; unmatched junction bases: 3. CDR3 residues: CASSTGTSGGEQYF. The CDR3 DNA sequence: TGTGCCAGCAGCACCGGGACTAGCGGGGGCGAGCAGTACTTC.

The chain links TRBV30 to TRBJ1-2; D gene unclear. Germline V gives CDR1 GTSNPN, CDR2 SVGIG (reference sequence). CDR3 length equals 12 residues. Trimming left V 4 bases short and J 4 bases short, with 10 bases between. Written as DNA, the CDR3 is TGTGCCTGGACAGGAACACTCTATGGCTACACCTTC. It specifies CAWTGTLYGYTF.

This chain links TRBV27 with TRBJ1-1, with no clear D. Germline V CDR1 and CDR2: MNHEY, SMNVEV (reference sequence). V lost 0 bases, J lost 2 bases, and 7 bases lay in between. CDR3 length: 14 residues. In DNA, the CDR3 is TGTGCCAGCAGTTTATCTTTGTCTAACACTGAAGCTTTCTTT. Translated, it gives CASSLSLSNTEAFF.

V and J are TRBV12-3 or TRBV12-4 and TRBJ2-3, with 8 bases lining up with TRBD1. The CDR3 covers 12 residues. V lost 6 bases, J lost 7 bases, and 3 bases stayed unmatched. The CDR3 DNA is TGTGCCAGCAGCCGGACAGGGTATACGCAGTATTTT. Translation gives CASSRTGYTQYF.

V gene TRBV12-3 or TRBV12-4 combines with J gene TRBJ1-5; TRBD1 might be the D (5 bases). The CDR3 length is 12 residues. V lost 10 bases to trimming and J lost 4 bases, with 11 bases between them. This chain's CDR3 is CATSRDNQPQHF. In DNA, the CDR3 is TGTGCCACCTCCAGGGATAATCAGCCCCAGCATTTT.

This chain uses TRBV14 with TRBJ1-1; D unclear. This CDR3 comprises 17 residues. V was trimmed by 1 base and J by 3 bases, leaving 18 bases between them. CDR1 is SGHDN, CDR2 FVKESK, per germline. The CDR3 DNA sequence: TGTGCCAGCAGCCAAGCGGGGAGAGGGTACGGGTACACTGAAGCTTTCTTT. It specifies CASSQAGRGYGYTEAFF.

CDR3 sequence: CASRGQTYNEQFF. The CDR3 DNA reads as TGTGCCAGCAGGGGCCAAACCTACAATGAGCAGTTCTTC. The gene calls are TRBV2 and TRBJ2-1; D gene unclear. Trimming cost V 6 bases and J 2 bases, with 8 bases left between them. The CDR3 length is 13 residues. In germline, CDR1 is SNHLY, CDR2 FYNNEI.

CDR3 residues: CSVGDRDVEKLFF. CDR3 nucleotide sequence: TGCAGCGTTGGGGACAGGGACGTCGAAAAACTGTTTTTT. The V call is TRBV29-1, the J call TRBJ1-4; TRBD1 aligns across 9 bases. The CDR3 has 13 residues. The V gene's germline CDR1 is SQVTM and CDR2 ANQGSEA. The J segment lost 8 bases and the V segment lost 4 bases, leaving 5 bases of the junction unmatched.

The table lists this clone with a few counts. V gene TRBV3-1 (or the pseudogene TRBV3-2) combines with J gene TRBJ1-5, with D uncertain. Germline V gives CDR1 LGHDT, CDR2 YNNKEL (reference sequence). The ends were cut back, 3 bases at V and 2 bases at J, with 8 bases in the middle. CDR3 length: 14 amino acids. The CDR3 reads CASSQEAGNQPQHF. In DNA form, the CDR3 reads TGTGCCAGCAGCCAGGAGGCAGGCAATCAGCCCCAGCATTTT.

The chain combines TRBV15 with TRBJ1-3; D possibly corresponds to TRBD1 (5 bases). Germline values: CDR1 LNHNV, CDR2 YYDKDF (reference sequence). Trimming removed 4 bases at V and 0 bases at J, with 13 bases between. The length of the CDR3 is 16 residues. The CDR3: CATSIEGDYSGNTIYF. DNA of the CDR3: TGTGCCACCAGCATCGAAGGGGATTACTCTGGAAACACCATATATTTT.

The chain carries TRBV5-3 and TRBJ1-2; no firm D call. TRBV5-3 qualifies as an ORF whose function is uncertain. CDR3 size: 14 residues. Trimming left V 1 base short and J 5 bases short, with 12 bases between. The CDR3 DNA reads TGTGCCAGAAGCTTGCCTAGCAGAGAATATGGCTACACCTTC. It specifies CARSLPSREYGYTF.

The chain is built from TRBV19 and TRBJ2-7; 11 nucleotides agree with TRBD2. Germline lookup yields CDR1 LNHDA and CDR2 SQIVND (reference sequence). The CDR3 loop spans 14 amino acids. With 6 bases clipped from V and 2 bases from J, the junction kept 3 bases outside the gene matches. CDR3 sequence: CASSLAGGPYEQYF. The CDR3 bases are TGTGCCAGTAGCCTAGCGGGGGGCCCCTACGAGCAGTACTTC.